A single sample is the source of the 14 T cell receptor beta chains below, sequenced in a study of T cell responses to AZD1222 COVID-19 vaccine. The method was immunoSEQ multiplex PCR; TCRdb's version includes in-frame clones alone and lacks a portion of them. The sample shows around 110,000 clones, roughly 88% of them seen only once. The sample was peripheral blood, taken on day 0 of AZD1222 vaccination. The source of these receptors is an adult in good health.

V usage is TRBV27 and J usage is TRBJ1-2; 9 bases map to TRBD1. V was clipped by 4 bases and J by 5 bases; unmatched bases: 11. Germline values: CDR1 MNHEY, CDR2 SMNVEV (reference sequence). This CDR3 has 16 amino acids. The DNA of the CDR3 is TGTGCCAGCAGTTCTCCGGGACAGGGTGTCGGGTATGGCTACACCTTC. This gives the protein CASSSPGQGVGYGYTF.

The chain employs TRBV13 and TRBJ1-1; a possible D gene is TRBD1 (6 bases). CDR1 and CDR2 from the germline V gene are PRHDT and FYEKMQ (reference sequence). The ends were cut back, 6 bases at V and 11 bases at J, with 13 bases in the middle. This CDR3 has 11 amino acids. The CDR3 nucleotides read TGTGCCAGCAGATTACAGGGTGAGGCTTTCTTT. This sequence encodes CASRLQGEAFF.

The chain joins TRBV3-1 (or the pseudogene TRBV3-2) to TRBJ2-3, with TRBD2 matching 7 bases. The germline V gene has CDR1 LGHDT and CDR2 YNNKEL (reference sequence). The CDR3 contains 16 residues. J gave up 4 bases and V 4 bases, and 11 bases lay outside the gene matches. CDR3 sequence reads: CASSLRGGRGSDTQYF. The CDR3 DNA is TGTGCCAGCAGCCTAAGAGGCGGGAGAGGTTCAGATACGCAGTATTTT.

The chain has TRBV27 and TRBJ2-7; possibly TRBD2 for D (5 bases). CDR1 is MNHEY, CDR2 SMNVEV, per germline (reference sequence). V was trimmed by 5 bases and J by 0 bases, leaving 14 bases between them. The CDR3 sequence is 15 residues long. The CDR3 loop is CASSLSSGSSYEQYF. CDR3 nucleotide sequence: TGTGCCAGCAGTCTCTCGTCGGGGTCCTCCTACGAGCAGTACTTC.

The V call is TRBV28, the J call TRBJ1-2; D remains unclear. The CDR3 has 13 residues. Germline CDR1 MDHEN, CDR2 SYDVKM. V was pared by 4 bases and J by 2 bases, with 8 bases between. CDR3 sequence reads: CASSSAENYGYTF. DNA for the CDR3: TGTGCCAGCAGTTCTGCGGAGAACTATGGCTACACCTTC.

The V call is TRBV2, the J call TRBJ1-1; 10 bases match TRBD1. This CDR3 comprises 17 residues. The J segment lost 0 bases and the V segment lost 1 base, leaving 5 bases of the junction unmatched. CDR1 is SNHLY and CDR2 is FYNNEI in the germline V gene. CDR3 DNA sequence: TGTGCCAGCAGTGAAGGGGGACAGGGGCGATTGAACACTGAAGCTTTCTTT. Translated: CASSEGGQGRLNTEAFF.

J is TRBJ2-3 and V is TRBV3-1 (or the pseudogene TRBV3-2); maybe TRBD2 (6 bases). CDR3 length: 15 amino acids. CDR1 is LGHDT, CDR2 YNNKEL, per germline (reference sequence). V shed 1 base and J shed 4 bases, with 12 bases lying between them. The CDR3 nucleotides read TGTGCCAGCAGCCAAGTAGGCGGGGCGGCAGATACGCAGTATTTT. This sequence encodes CASSQVGGAADTQYF.

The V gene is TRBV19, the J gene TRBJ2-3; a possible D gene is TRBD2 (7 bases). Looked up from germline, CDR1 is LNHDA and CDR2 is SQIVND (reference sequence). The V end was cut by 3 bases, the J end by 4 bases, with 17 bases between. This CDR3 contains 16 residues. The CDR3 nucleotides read TGTGCCAGTAGTATGGGAGGCGGGGGCGGCGCAGATACGCAGTATTTT. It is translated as CASSMGGGGGADTQYF.

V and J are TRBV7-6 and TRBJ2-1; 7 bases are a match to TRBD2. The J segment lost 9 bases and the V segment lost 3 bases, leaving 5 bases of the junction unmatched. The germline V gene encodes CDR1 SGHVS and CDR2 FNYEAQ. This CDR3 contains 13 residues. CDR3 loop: CASSLEGGTEQFF. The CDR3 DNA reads TGTGCCAGCAGCTTGGAGGGAGGGACTGAGCAGTTCTTC.

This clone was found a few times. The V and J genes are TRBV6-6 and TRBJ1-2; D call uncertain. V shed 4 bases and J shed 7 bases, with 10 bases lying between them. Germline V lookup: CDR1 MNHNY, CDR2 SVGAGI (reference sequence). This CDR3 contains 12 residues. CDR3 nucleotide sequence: TGTGCCAGCAGTTGGTACCGAGGTGGCTACACCTTC. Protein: CASSWYRGGYTF.

The CDR3 spells CASSTTRTAEQYF. CDR3 sequence (DNA): TGTGCCAGTAGTACGACCCGGACAGCCGAGCAGTACTTC. The chain uses TRBV19 and TRBJ2-7; maybe TRBD1 (6 bases). V lost 4 bases and J lost 6, with 13 bases in between. This CDR3 region has 13 residues. Germline CDR1 LNHDA, CDR2 SQIVND (reference sequence).

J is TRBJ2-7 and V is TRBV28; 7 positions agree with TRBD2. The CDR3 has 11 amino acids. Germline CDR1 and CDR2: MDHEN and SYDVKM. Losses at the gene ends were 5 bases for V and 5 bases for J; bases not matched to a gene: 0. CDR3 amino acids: CASSLADEQYF. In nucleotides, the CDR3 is TGTGCCAGCAGTCTAGCGGACGAGCAGTACTTC.

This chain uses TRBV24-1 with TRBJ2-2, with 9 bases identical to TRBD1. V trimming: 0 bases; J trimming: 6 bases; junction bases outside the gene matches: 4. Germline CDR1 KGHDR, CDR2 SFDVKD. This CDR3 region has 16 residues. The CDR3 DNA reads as TGTGCCACCAGTGATTTGGGGACAGGGTGGCCCGGGGAGCTGTTTTTT. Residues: CATSDLGTGWPGELFF.

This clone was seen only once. In DNA form, the CDR3 reads TGTGCCAGCAGCGTAGGGACAGGGGCTGGCCAGCCCCAGCATTTT. Amino acid sequence: CASSVGTGAGQPQHF. The rearrangement links TRBV9 to TRBJ1-5; 9 nucleotides line up with TRBD1. Germline loops: CDR1 SGDLS, CDR2 YYNGEE. J lost 7 bases, V lost 0 bases, and 5 bases had no gene match. The CDR3 extends over 15 amino acids.